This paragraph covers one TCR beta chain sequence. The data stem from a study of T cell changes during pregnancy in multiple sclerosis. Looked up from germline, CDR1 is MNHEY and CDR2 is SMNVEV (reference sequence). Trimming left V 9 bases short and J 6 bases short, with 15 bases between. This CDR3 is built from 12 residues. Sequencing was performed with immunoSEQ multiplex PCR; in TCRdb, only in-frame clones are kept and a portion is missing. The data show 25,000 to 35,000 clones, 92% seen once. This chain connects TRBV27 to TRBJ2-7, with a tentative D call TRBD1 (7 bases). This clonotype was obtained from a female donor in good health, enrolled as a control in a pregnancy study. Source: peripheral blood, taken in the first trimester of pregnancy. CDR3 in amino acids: CASRTGGTEQYF. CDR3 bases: TGTGCCAGTAGGACAGGAGGGACCGAGCAGTACTTC.